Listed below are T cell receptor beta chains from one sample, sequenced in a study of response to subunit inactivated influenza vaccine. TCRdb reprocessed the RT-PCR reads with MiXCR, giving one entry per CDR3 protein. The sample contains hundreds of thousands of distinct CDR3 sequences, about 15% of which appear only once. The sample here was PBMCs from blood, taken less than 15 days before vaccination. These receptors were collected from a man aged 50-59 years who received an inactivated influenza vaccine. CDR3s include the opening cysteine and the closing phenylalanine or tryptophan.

CDR3: CASARDGTRGQPQHF
length: 15
J: TRBJ1-5
V: TRBV5-1

CDR3: CASSPLSGELFF
length: 12
J: TRBJ2-2
V: TRBV6-5

CDR3: CASSLFASGRVGNEQFF
length: 17
J: TRBJ2-1
V: TRBV28

CDR3: CASSTLGHYNQPQHF
length: 15
J: TRBJ1-5
V: TRBV2

CDR3: CATRGGSNEQFF
length: 12
J: TRBJ2-1
V: TRBV10-3

CDR3: CASSPRGRPFSEQYF
length: 15
J: TRBJ2-7
V: TRBV7-2

CDR3: CAISDNRGNSPLHF
length: 14
J: TRBJ1-6
V: TRBV10-3

CDR3: CASSSGPADEQYF
length: 13
J: TRBJ2-7
V: TRBV5-1

CDR3: CASSVTGGPSGANVLTF
length: 17
J: TRBJ2-6
V: TRBV2

CDR3: CASSSYAGTGGDEQYF
length: 16
J: TRBJ2-7
V: TRBV6-2/TRBV6-3

CDR3: CASSPKPLYWTGRLSGANVLTF
length: 22
J: TRBJ2-6
V: TRBV14

CDR3: CSASTYNRGRETQYF
length: 15
J: TRBJ2-5
V: TRBV20-1

CDR3: CSVLAYTEAFF
length: 11
J: TRBJ1-1
V: TRBV29-1

CDR3: CASSDEGASTGELFF
length: 15
J: TRBJ2-2
V: TRBV9

CDR3: CASSPRQATQETQYF
length: 15
J: TRBJ2-5
V: TRBV7-8